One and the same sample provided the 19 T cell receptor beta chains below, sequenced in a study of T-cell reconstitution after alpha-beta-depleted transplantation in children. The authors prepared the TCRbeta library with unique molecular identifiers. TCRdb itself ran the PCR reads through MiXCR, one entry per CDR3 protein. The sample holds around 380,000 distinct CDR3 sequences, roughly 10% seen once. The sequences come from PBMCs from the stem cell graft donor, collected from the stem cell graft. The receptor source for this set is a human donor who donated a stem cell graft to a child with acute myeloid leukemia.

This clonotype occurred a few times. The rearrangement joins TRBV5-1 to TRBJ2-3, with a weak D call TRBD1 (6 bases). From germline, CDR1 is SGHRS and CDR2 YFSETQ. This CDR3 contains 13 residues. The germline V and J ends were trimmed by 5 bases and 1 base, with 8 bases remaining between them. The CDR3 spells CASSEGGTDTQYF. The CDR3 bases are TGCGCCAGCAGTGAGGGGGGCACAGATACGCAGTATTTT.

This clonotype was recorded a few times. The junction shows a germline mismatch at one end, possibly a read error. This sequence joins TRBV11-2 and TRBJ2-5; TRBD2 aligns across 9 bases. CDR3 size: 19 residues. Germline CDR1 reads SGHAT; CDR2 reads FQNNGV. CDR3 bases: TGTGCCAGCGGCTTAGGGGCGGGGGGGCCTTGGACGGTAGGAGAGACCCAGTACTTC. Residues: CASGLGAGGPWTVGETQYF.

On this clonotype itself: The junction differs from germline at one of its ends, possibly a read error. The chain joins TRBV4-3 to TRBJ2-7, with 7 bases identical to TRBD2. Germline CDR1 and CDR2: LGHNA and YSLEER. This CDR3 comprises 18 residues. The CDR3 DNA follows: TGCGCCAGCGGCCAAAGAGCCCAGCGGGACCCCAACGCCTACGAGCAGTACTTC. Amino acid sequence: CASGQRAQRDPNAYEQYF.

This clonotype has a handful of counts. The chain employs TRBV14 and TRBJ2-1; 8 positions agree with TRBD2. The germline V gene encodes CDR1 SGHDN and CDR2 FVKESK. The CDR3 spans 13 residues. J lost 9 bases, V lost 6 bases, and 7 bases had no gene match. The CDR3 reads CASRRSGTSEQFF. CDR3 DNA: TGTGCCAGCAGACGGTCCGGGACTAGTGAGCAGTTCTTC.

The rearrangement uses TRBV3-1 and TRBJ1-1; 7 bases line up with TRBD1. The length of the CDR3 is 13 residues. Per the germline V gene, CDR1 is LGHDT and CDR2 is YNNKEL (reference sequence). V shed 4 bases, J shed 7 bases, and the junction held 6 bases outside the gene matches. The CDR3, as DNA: TGTGCCAGCAGCCTACAGGGGAATGATGAAGCTTTCTTT. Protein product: CASSLQGNDEAFF.

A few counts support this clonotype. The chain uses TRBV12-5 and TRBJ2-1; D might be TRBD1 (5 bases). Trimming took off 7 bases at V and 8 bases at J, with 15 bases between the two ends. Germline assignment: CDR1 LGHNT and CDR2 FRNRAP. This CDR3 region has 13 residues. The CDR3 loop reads CASARQGTDEQFF. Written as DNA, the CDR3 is TGTGCTAGTGCGCGGCAGGGCACCGATGAGCAGTTCTTC. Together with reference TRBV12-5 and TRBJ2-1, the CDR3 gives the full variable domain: DARVTQTPRHKVTEMGQEVTMRCQPILGHNTVFWYRQTMMQGLELLAYFRNRAPLDDSGMPKDRFSAEMPDATLATLKIQPSEPRDSAVYFCASARQGTDEQFFGPGTRLTVL.

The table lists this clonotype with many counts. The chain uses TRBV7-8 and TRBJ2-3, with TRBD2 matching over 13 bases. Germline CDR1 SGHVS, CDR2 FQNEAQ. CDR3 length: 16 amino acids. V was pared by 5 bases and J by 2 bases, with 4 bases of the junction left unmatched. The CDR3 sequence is CASSIGTSGNTDTQYF. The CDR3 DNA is TGTGCCAGCAGCATCGGGACTAGCGGGAACACAGATACGCAGTATTTT.

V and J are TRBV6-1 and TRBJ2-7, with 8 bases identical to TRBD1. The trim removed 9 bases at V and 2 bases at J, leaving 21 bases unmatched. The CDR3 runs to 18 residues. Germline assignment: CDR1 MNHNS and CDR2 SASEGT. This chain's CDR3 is CARSVQGQAQLPPYEQYF. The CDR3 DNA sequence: TGTGCCAGATCAGTCCAGGGACAGGCCCAATTGCCCCCCTACGAGCAGTACTTC.

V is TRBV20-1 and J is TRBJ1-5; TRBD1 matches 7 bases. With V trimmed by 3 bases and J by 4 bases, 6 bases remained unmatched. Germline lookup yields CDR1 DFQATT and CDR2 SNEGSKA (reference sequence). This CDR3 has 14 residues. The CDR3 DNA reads TGCAGTGCTAGTTCGACAGGGAGAAATCAGCCCCAGCATTTT. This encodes CSASSTGRNQPQHF.

The CDR3 sequence: CASSHDLPDAFF. CDR3 DNA sequence: TGTGCCAGCAGCCACGACTTGCCCGACGCTTTCTTT. The chain links TRBV12-3 or TRBV12-4 to TRBJ1-1; D unresolved. The CDR3 covers 12 residues. V was cut by 6 bases and J by 11 bases, with 16 bases left in between.

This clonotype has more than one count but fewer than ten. CDR3 DNA sequence: TGTGCCAGCAGTTTTCAGGGGATCGGGGAGCTGTTTTTT. Residues: CASSFQGIGELFF. This sequence joins TRBV27 and TRBJ2-2, with TRBD1 as a possible D gene (6 bases). The CDR3 length is 13 residues. Per germline, CDR1 MNHEY and CDR2 SMNVEV (reference sequence). V gave up 3 bases and J gave up 7 bases, with 9 bases separating them.

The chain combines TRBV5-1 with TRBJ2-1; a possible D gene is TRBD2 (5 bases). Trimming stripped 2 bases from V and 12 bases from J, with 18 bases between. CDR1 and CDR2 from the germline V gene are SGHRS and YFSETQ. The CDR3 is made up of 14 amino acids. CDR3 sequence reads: CASSLSAPVEGQFF. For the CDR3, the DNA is TGCGCCAGCAGCTTATCTGCTCCCGTAGAGGGGCAGTTCTTC.

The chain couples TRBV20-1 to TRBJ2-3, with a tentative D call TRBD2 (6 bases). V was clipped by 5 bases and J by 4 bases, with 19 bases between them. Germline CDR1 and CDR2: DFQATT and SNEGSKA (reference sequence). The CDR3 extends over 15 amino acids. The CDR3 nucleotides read TGCAGTGCTGCATCTACGACTGGCGGGGCAGATACGCAGTATTTT. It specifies CSAASTTGGADTQYF.

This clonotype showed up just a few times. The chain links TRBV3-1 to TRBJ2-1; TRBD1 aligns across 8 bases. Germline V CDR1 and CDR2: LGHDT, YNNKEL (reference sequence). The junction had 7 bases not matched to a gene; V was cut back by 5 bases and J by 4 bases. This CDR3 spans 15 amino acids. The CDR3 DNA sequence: TGTGCCAGCAGCGCCAGGGGGCTCGGGTACAATGAGCAGTTCTTC. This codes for CASSARGLGYNEQFF.

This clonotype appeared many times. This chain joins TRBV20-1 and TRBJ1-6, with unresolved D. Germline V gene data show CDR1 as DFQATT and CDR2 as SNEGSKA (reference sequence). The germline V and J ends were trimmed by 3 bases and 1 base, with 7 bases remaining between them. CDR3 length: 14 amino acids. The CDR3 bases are TGCAGTGCTAGCCTTGGGTCCTATAATTCACCCCTCCACTTT. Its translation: CSASLGSYNSPLHF.

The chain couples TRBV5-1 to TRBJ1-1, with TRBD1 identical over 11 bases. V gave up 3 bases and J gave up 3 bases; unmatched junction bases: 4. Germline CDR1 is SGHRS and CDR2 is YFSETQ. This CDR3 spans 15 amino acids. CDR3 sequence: CASSSGTGGDTEAFF. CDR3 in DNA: TGCGCCAGCAGCTCCGGGACAGGGGGGGACACTGAAGCTTTCTTT.

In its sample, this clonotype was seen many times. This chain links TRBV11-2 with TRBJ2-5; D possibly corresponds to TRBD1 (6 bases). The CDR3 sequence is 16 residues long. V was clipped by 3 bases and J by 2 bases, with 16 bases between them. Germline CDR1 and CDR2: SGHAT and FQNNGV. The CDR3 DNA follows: TGTGCCAGCAGCTTCCTGCCCCAGGGGATACAAGAGACCCAGTACTTC. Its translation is CASSFLPQGIQETQYF.

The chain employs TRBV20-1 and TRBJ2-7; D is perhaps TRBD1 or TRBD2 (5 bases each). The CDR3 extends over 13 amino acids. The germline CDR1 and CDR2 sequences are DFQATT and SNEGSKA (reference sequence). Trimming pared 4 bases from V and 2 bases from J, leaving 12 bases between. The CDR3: CSATGASAYEQYF. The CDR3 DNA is TGCAGTGCTACCGGGGCTTCCGCCTACGAGCAGTACTTC.

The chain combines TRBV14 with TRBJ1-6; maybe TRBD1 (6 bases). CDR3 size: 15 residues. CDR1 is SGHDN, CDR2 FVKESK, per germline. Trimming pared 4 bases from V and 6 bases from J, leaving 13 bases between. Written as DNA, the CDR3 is TGTGCCAGCAGCCGCCAAACAGGGTTTAATTCACCCCTCCACTTT. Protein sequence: CASSRQTGFNSPLHF.